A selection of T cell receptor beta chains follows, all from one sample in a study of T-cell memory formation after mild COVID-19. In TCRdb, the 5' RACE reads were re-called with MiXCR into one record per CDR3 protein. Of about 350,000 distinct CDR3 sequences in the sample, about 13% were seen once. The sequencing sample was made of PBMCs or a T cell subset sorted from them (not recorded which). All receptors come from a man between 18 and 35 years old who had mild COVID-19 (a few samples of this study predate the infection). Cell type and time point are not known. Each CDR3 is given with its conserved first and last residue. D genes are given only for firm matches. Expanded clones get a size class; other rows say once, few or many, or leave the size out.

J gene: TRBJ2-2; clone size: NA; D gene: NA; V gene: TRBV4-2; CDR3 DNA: TGTGCCAGCAGCCAAGAATCGAGGGGCGGGGAGCTGTTTTTT; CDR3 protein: CASSQESRGGELFF
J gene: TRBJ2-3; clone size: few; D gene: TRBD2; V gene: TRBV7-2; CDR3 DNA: TGTGCCAGCAGCTTCTCCGCGGGGGGGCTGGATACGCAGTATTTT; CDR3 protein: CASSFSAGGLDTQYF
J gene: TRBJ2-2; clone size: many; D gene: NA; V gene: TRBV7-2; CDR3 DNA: TGTGCCAGCAGCCTCGCCAGACAGGACGCCCGGTTTCGGGGGGAGCTGTTTTTT; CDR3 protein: CASSLARQDARFRGELFF
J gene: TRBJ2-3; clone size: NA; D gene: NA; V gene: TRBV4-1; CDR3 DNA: TGCGCCAGCAGCCAAGAATATCTCCTCGTTACAAGTCAAGATACGCAGTATTTT; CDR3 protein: CASSQEYLLVTSQDTQYF
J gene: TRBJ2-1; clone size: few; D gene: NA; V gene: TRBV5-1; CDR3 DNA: TGCGCCAGCAGCCCCGACTTGGGGGGAGAGCAGTTCTTC; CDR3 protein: CASSPDLGGEQFF
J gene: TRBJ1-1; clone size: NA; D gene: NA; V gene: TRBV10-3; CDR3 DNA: TGTGCCATCAGCAGTGACGGTTGGGGCACTGAAGCTTTCTTT; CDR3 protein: CAISSDGWGTEAFF
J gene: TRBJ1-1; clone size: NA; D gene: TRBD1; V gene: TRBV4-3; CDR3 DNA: TGCGCCAGCAGCCATGACAGGGATAACACTGAAGCTTTCTTT; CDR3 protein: CASSHDRDNTEAFF
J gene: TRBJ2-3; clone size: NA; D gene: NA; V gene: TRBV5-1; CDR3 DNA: TGCGCCAGCAGCCGACCGGAGGGCGATACGCAGTATTTT; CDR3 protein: CASSRPEGDTQYF
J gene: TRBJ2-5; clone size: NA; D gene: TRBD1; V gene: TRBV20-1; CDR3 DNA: TGCAGTGCTCCCCCGACAGGGCGGGAGACCCAGTACTTC; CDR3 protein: CSAPPTGRETQYF
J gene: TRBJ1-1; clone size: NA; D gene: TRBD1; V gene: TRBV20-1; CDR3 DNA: TGCAGGGTGACAGGGGGCACTGAAGCTTTCTTT; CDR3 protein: CRVTGGTEAFF
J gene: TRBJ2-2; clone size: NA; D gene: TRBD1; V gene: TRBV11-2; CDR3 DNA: TGTGCCAGCAGCTTAGGGGGGGGACAGGGACCCCCTGGGGAGCTGTTTTTT; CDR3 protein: CASSLGGGQGPPGELFF
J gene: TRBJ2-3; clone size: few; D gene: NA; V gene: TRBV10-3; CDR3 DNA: TGTGCCGTCCACGGGGCAGGAGGCACAGATACGCAGTATTTT; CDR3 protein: CAVHGAGGTDTQYF
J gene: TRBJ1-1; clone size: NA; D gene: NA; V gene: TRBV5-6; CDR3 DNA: TGTGCCAGCAGCTTATCGCTAGAGTACACTGAAGCTTTCTTT; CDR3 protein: CASSLSLEYTEAFF
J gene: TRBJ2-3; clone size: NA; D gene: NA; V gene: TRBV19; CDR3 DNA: TGTGCCAGTAGTATATGGTCGACGGACCTCGCGGACACAGATACGCAGTATTTT; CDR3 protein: CASSIWSTDLADTDTQYF
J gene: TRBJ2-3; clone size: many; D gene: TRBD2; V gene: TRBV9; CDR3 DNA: TGTGCCAGCAGCTTTAGCGGGGGGGCCACAGATACGCAGTATTTT; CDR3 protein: CASSFSGGATDTQYF
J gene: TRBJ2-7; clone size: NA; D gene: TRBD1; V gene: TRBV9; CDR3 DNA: TGTGCCAGCAGCGTAGGGGTCGGGTGGGACAGATCCTACGAGCAGTACTTC; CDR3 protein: CASSVGVGWDRSYEQYF
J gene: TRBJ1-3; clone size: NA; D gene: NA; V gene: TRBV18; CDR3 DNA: TGTGCCAGCTCACCACGGGACGGACGAAACACCATATATTTT; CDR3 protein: CASSPRDGRNTIYF
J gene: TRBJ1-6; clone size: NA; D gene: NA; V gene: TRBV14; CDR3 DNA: TGTGCCAGCAGCCCGGACAGCGCGGTGTATAATTCACCCCTCCACTTT; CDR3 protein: CASSPDSAVYNSPLHF
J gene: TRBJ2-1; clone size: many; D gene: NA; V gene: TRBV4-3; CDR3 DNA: TGCGCCAGCACCCCCACGGCGGGTAGCTCCTACAATGAGCAGTTCTTC; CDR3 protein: CASTPTAGSSYNEQFF
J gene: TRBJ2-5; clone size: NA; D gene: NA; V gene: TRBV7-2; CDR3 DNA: TGTGCCAGCAGCTTCGTTCTTGAGACCCAGTACTTC; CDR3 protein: CASSFVLETQYF
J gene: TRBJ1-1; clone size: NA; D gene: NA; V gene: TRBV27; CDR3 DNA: TGTGCCAGCAGTTCCCAACCGGGACGGACGAACACTGAAGCTTTCTTT; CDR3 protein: CASSSQPGRTNTEAFF
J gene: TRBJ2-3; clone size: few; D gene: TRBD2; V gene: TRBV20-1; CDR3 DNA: TGCAGTGCTAGATTAAGCGGACTAGGGGGCACAGATACGCAGTATTTT; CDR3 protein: CSARLSGLGGTDTQYF
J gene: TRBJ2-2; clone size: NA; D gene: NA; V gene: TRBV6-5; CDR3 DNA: TGTGCCAGCAGTTACTCGATGGTCAGGCCCGAGCTGTTTTTT; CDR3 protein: CASSYSMVRPELFF
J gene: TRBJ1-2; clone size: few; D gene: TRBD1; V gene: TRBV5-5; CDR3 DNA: TGTGCCAGCAGCTTGGCCGAGCCGGGACAGGTCTATGGCTACACCTTC; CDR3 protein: CASSLAEPGQVYGYTF
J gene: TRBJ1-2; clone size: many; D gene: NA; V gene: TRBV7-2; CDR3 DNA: TGTGCCAGCAGCAGAAACCAGGGGAACTATGGCTACACCTTC; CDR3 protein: CASSRNQGNYGYTF
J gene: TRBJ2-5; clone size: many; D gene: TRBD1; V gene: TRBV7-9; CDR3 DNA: TGTGCCAGCAGCGAACGACAGGGGCGGATGGAGACCCAGTACTTC; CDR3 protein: CASSERQGRMETQYF
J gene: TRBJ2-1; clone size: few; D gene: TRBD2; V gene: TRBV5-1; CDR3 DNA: TGCGCCAGCAGCCGTGAACTAGCGGGGGCTGGGAATGAGCAGTTCTTC; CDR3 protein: CASSRELAGAGNEQFF
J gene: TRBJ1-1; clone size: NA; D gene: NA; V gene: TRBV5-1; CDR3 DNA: TGCGCCAGCAGAGTGGGGGGCGCGGACACTGAAGCTTTCTTT; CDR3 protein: CASRVGGADTEAFF
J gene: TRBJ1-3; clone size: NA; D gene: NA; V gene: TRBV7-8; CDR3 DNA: TGTGCCAGCAGCTTCCAGCCTGGAAACACCATATATTTT; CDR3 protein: CASSFQPGNTIYF
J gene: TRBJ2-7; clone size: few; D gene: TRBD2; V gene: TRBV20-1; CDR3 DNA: TGCAGTGCTTGGACTAGCGGGGAATACGAGCAGTACTTC; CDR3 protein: CSAWTSGEYEQYF
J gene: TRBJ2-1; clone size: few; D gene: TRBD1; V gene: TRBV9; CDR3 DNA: TGTGCCAGCAGCGTAGAGGGGGCGAGCTCCTACAATGAGCAGTTCTTC; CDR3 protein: CASSVEGASSYNEQFF
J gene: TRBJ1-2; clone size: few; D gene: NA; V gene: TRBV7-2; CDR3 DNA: TGTGCCAGCAGTTTCGCAGGCAGCTATGGCTACACCTTC; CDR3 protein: CASSFAGSYGYTF
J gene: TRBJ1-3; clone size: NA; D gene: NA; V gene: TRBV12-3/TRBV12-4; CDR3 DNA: TGTGCCAGCAGCCTAAGTTCGGTGGGCAACACCATATATTTT; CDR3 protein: CASSLSSVGNTIYF
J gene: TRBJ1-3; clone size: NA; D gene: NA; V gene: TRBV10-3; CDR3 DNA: TGTGCCATCAGTGAGTCAACAGCTGGAAACACCATATATTTT; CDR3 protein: CAISESTAGNTIYF
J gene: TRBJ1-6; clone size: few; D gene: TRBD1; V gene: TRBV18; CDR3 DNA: TGTGCCAGCTCACCCCAGGGGGCGCGAAATTCACCCCTCCACTTT; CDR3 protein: CASSPQGARNSPLHF
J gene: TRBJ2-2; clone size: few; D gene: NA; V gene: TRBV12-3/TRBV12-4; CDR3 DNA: TGTGCCAGCAGTTTACAGTTGACCGGGGAGCTGTTTTTT; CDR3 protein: CASSLQLTGELFF
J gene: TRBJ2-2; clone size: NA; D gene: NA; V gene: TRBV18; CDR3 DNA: TGTGCCAGCTCACCATTCACCGGGGAGCTGTTTTTT; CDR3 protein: CASSPFTGELFF
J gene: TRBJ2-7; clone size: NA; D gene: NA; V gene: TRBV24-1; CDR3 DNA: TGTGCCACCACCCCCCAGGGCGCCTACGAGCAGTACTTC; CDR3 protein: CATTPQGAYEQYF
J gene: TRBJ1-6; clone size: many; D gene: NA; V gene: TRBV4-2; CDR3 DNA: TGTGCCAGCAGTGAGCGGGGTGGCTCCTATAATTCACCCCTCCACTTT; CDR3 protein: CASSERGGSYNSPLHF
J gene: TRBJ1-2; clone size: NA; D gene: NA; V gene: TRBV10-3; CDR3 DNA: TGTGCCATCAGTGAGACAGGGAACTATGGCTACACCTTC; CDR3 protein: CAISETGNYGYTF
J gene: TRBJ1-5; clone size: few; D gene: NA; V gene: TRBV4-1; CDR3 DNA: TGCGCCAGCAGCCAGCTCCACGGGGAAGCAGCCCAGCATTTT; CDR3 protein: CASSQLHGEAAQHF
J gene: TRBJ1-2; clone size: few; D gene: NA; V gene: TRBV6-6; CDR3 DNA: TGTGCCAGCAGTGGACGGCCTTACCGCTACACCTTC; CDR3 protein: CASSGRPYRYTF
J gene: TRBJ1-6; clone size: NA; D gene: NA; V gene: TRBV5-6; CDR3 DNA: TGTGCCAGCAGCCAGATGGGCTCCTATAATTCACCCCTCCACTTT; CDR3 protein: CASSQMGSYNSPLHF
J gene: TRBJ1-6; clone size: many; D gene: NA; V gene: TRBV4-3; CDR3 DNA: TGCGCCAGCAGCCAAAGTGGCGGCAGGGACTCACCCCTCCACTTT; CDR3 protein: CASSQSGGRDSPLHF
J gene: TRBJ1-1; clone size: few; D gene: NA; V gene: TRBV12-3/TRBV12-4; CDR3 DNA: TGTGCCAGCAGTTTCCTTCGGGTTGAAGCTTTCTTT; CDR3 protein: CASSFLRVEAFF
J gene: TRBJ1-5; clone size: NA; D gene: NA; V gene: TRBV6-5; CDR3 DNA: TGTGCCAGCAGTTACGGCCAGAGTCAGCCCCAGCATTTT; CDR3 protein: CASSYGQSQPQHF
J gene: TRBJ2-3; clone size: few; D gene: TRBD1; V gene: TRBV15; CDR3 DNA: TGTGCCACCAGCAGCAGACAGGGGAACACAGATACGCAGTATTTT; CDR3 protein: CATSSRQGNTDTQYF
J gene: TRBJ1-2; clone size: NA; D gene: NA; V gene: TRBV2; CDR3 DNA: TGTGCCAGCAGTGAAGTGGTGACCGGCTACACCTTC; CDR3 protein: CASSEVVTGYTF
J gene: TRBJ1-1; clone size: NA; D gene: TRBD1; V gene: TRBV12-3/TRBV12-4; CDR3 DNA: TGTGCCAGCAGTCCCGGACAGGGGCGCACTGAAGCTTTCTTT; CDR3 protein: CASSPGQGRTEAFF
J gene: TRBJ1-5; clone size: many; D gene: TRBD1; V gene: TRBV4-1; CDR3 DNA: TGCGCCAGCAGCCCCGGGGACAGGGGGTATCAGCCCCAGCATTTT; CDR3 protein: CASSPGDRGYQPQHF
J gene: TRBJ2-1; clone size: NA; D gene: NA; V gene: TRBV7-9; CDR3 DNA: TGTGCCAGCAGCTCCAGACAGGCTGGGACCTACAATGAGCAGTTCTTC; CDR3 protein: CASSSRQAGTYNEQFF
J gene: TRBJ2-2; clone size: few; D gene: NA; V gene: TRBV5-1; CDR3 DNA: TGCGCCAGCTTAGGGGACACCGGGGAGCTGTTTTTT; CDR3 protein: CASLGDTGELFF
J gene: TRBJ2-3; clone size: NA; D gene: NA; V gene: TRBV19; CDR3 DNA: TGTGCCAGCCGGGTCGGGAGTGGAGATACGCAGTATTTT; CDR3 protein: CASRVGSGDTQYF
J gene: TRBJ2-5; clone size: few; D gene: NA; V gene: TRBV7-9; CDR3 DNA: TGTGCCAGCAGCTTAGTGGGCTCAAACCAAGAGACCCAGTACTTC; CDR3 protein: CASSLVGSNQETQYF
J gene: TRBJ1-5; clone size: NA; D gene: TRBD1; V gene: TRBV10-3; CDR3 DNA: TGTGCCATCGGGACAGTTAATCAGCCCCAGCATTTT; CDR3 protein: CAIGTVNQPQHF
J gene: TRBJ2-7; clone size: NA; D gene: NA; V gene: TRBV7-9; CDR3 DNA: TGTGCCAGCAGCTTAGCGGACGACTACGAGCAGTACTTC; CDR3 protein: CASSLADDYEQYF
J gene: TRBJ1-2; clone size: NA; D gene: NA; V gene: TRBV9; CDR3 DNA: TGTGCCAGCAGCGCCGCGGGGGTTACTAACTATGGCTACACCTTC; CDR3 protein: CASSAAGVTNYGYTF
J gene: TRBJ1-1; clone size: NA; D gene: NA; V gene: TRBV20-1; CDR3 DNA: TGCAGTGCTAGAGATTGGAGGGACACCAGAGCAACTGAAGCTTTCTTT; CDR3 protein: CSARDWRDTRATEAFF
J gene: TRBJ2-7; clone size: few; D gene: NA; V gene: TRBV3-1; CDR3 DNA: TGTGCCAGCAGTGCTCCGGGCCCAGGGGACGAGCAGTACTTC; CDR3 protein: CASSAPGPGDEQYF